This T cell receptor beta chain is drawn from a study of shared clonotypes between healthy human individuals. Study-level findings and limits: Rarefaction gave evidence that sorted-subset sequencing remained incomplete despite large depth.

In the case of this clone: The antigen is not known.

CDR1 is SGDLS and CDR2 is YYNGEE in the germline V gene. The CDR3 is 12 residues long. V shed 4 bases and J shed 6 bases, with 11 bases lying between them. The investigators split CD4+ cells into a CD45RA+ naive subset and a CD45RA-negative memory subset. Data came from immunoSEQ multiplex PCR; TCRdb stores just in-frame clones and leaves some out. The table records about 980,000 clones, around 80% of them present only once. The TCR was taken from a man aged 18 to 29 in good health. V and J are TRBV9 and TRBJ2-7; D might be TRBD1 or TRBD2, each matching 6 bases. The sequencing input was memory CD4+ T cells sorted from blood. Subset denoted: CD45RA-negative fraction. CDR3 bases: TGTGCCAGCAGCCCTTCGGGGGCCGAGCAGTACTTC. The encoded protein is CASSPSGAEQYF.